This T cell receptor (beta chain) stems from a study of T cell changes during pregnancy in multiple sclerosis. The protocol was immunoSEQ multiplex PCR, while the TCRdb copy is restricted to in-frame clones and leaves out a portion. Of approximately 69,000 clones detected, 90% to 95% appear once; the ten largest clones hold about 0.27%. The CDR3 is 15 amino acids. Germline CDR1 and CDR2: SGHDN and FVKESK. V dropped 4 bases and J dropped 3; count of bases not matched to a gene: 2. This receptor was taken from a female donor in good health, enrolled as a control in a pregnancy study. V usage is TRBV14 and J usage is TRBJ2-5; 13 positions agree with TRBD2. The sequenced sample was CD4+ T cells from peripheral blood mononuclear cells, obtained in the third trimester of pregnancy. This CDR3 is CASSRTSGGEETQYF. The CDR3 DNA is TGTGCCAGCAGCCGTACTAGCGGGGGGGAAGAGACCCAGTACTTC.